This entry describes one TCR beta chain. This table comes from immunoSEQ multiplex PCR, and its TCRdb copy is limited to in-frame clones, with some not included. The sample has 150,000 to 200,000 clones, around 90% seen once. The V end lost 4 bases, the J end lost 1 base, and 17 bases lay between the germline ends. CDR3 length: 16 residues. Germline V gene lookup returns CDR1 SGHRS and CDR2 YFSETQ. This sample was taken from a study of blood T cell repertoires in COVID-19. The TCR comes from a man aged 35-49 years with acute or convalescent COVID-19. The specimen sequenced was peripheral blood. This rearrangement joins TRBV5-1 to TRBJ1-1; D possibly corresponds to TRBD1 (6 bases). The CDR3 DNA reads TGCGCCAGCAGCCCCGGACAGCTCCTTGCGAACACTGAAGCTTTCTTT. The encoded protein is CASSPGQLLANTEAFF.